This TCR beta chain was recovered during a study of blood T cell repertoires in COVID-19. In the study's own analysis: Counts of nucleated cells, estimated from reference gene primer amplification, were obtained. Generated by immunoSEQ multiplex PCR, the TCRdb table keeps only in-frame clones and is missing some. V, J and clone size reflect that table, while D and trimming were determined from the DNA. The sample records more than 300,000 clones, around 89% being singletons. CDR1 and CDR2 (germline): MNHEY, SVGEGT. V lost 5 bases and J 8 bases, leaving 19 bases between the germline ends. The CDR3 has 15 residues. Residents of about 25 US areas, aged roughly 18 to 89 years, made up the participants. In assigning cohorts, the study relied on participant-reported clinical history. Recovered participants had two consecutive negative NP/OP PCR tests, healthcare professional clearance, or symptom resolution.

The chain couples TRBV6-2 or TRBV6-3 to TRBJ2-1; a possible D gene is TRBD1 (6 bases). The sample comprised PBMCs or T cells enriched from blood (not recorded which). The receptor was isolated from a woman younger than 30 who had recovered from COVID-19. This chain's CDR3 is CASSRPQGMEHEQFF. The CDR3 region has the DNA TGTGCCAGCAGTAGGCCTCAGGGGATGGAGCATGAGCAGTTCTTC.